Below, 7 T cell receptor beta chains from the same sample are listed, as sequenced in a study of T cells after yellow fever vaccination. TCRdb re-called the 5' RACE reads with MiXCR, one entry per CDR3 protein. The sample yields roughly 63,000 distinct CDR3 sequences, 6.5% to 9% seen once. The material was CD8+ T cells sorted from PBMCs, obtained 15 days after the yellow fever booster vaccination. The receptors were sampled from a man aged 30-40 years who received the YFV17D yellow fever vaccine.

This clonotype was counted many times. The rearrangement joins TRBV14 to TRBJ2-1, with 7 bases lining up with TRBD1. V lost 0 bases and J lost 4; bases outside the gene matches: 12. The CDR3 runs to 18 residues. Germline-derived CDR1 and CDR2 are SGHDN and FVKESK. CDR3 region: CASSQEGTPGQHYNEQFF. The DNA for the CDR3 is TGTGCCAGCAGCCAAGAAGGAACACCGGGACAGCATTACAATGAGCAGTTCTTC. Variable domain in full (rest from reference TRBV14 and TRBJ2-1): EAGVTQFPSHSVIEKGQTVTLRCDPISGHDNLYWYRRVMGKEIKFLLHFVKESKQDESGMPNNRFLAERTGGTYSTLKVQPAELEDSGVYFCASSQEGTPGQHYNEQFFGPGTRLTVL.

In this sample, this clonotype turned up many times. The rearrangement links TRBV30 to TRBJ2-7, with 8 bases matching TRBD2. In germline, CDR1 is GTSNPN, CDR2 SVGIG (reference sequence). V gave up 3 bases and J gave up 6 bases; unmatched junction bases: 4. This CDR3 region has 12 residues. CDR3 loop: CAWRAGEIEQYF. The CDR3 bases are TGTGCCTGGAGAGCGGGAGAGATCGAGCAGTACTTC. Full variable domain (rest looked up from reference TRBV30 and TRBJ2-7): SQTIHQWPATLVQPVGSPLSLECTVEGTSNPNLYWYRQAAGRGLQLLFYSVGIGQISSEVPQNLSASRPQDRQFILSSKKLLLSDSGFYLCAWRAGEIEQYFGPGTRLTVT.

There are many counts of this clonotype. V usage is TRBV4-1 and J usage is TRBJ2-3; D might be TRBD2 (5 bases). In germline, CDR1 is MGHRA, CDR2 YSYEKL. The V gene lost 4 bases and the J gene lost 0 bases, with 14 bases spanning the gap. This CDR3 contains 16 residues. The CDR3 sequence: CASSLGRAPSTDTQYF. CDR3 sequence (DNA): TGCGCCAGCAGCCTCGGGCGGGCCCCTAGCACAGATACGCAGTATTTT.

This clonotype was seen repeatedly, ten times or more. V gene TRBV3-1 combines with J gene TRBJ2-1; 10 nucleotides agree with TRBD1. V lost 1 base and J lost 6; bases outside the gene matches: 6. The CDR3 length is 16 residues. CDR1 and CDR2 from the germline V gene are LGHDT and YNNKEL (reference sequence). The CDR3 spells CASSQVGTGASNEQFF. CDR3 nucleotide sequence: TGTGCCAGCAGCCAAGTGGGGACAGGGGCTTCCAATGAGCAGTTCTTC.

This clonotype was found many times. The chain joins TRBV7-9 to TRBJ2-2; 7 bases agree with TRBD2. There are 16 residues in the CDR3. CDR1 and CDR2 from the germline V gene are SEHNR and FQNEAQ (reference sequence). V dropped 2 bases and J dropped 3; count of bases not matched to a gene: 6. CDR3 region: CASSLNLAVHTGELFF. The CDR3 DNA is TGTGCCAGCAGCTTAAATCTAGCGGTCCACACCGGGGAGCTGTTTTTT.

The sample holds many counts of this clonotype. The chain links TRBV11-3 to TRBJ2-4; TRBD1 might be the D (7 bases). The CDR3 sequence is 21 residues long. Germline values: CDR1 SGHNT, CDR2 YENEEA. Between the trimmed V and J ends, which lost 4 bases and 6 bases, there was a span of 34 bases. Written as DNA, the CDR3 is TGTGCCAGCAGCTCTACGCCGCTGTCGATGGACAGGCAAGGAGGGAGAAACATTCAGTACTTC. This translates into CASSSTPLSMDRQGGRNIQYF.

This clonotype was counted at least ten times. V gene TRBV6-5 combines with J gene TRBJ1-5; D remains ambiguous. The germline V gene encodes CDR1 MNHEY and CDR2 SVGAGI. The CDR3 totals 13 residues. V was cut by 0 bases and J by 3 bases, with 3 bases left in between. In DNA, the CDR3 is TGTGCCAGCAGTTACTCGCCCAATCAGCCCCAGCATTTT. Its translation: CASSYSPNQPQHF.